This T cell receptor beta chain was observed in a study of T cells after somatic rescue of genetic block. Using immunoSEQ multiplex PCR, the repertoire was profiled, and TCRdb retains in-frame clones only, with some absent. The sample includes approximately 71,000 clones, under 95% seen only once; the top ten take just under 3%. CDR1 MNHEY and CDR2 SVGAGI come from the germline V gene. V lost 3 bases to trimming and J lost 5 bases; unmatched junction nucleotides: 6. This CDR3 spans 15 amino acids. This chain links TRBV6-5 with TRBJ1-4; 7 nucleotides agree with TRBD1. The sequence derives from a man aged 40-55 years. Input material: peripheral blood mononuclear cells (PBMCs). CDR3 sequence: CASSYGGQPNEKLFF. The CDR3 DNA follows: TGTGCCAGCAGTTATGGGGGACAGCCGAATGAAAAACTGTTTTTT.